Each of the 9 T cell receptor beta chains below was sequenced from the same sample in a study of cytomegalovirus exposure and HLA in healthy donors. Both 60 Vbeta primers and 13 Jbeta primers went into the PCR. Generated by immunoSEQ multiplex PCR, the TCRdb table keeps only in-frame clones and is missing some. Reported are 38,000 or so clones; the ten largest clones contain approximately 8.4%. Sequenced input: PBMCs. Receptor source: a man aged 35 to 55 in good health and CMV-seropositive.

The chain carries TRBV7-2 and TRBJ1-3; D is perhaps TRBD1 (6 bases). CDR3 length equals 17 residues. The V gene lost 5 bases and the J gene lost 0 bases, with 17 bases spanning the gap. The germline V gene encodes CDR1 SGHTA and CDR2 FQGNSA. Here the CDR3 DNA reads TGTGCCAGCAGCCCCCAGGGGACCACAAACTCTGGAAACACCATATATTTT. This gives the protein CASSPQGTTNSGNTIYF.

The chain employs TRBV6-4 and TRBJ1-2; no clear D. Between the trimmed V and J ends, which lost 6 bases and 2 bases, there was a span of 10 bases. The CDR3 runs 13 residues. Germline V CDR1 and CDR2: MRHNA, SNTAGT. CDR3 DNA: TGTGCCAGCAGCCTCGACGGGAACTATGGCTACACCTTC. It yields the protein CASSLDGNYGYTF.

The genes are TRBV7-3 and TRBJ2-3; tentative D call: TRBD2 (6 bases). Trimming took 5 bases from V and 0 from J, leaving 9 bases between them. CDR3 size: 14 residues. Germline V CDR1 and CDR2: SGHTA, FQGTGA. CDR3 nucleotide sequence: TGTGCCAGCAGCCGCGGGACTAGCACAGATACGCAGTATTTT. Translation: CASSRGTSTDTQYF.

V is TRBV18 and J is TRBJ2-5, with 7 bases that match TRBD1. V lost 3 bases and J lost 1; bases outside the gene matches: 5. Germline assignment: CDR1 KGHSH and CDR2 LQKENI. The CDR3 consists of 15 residues. CDR3 sequence reads: CASSPKGGTQETQYF. The DNA of the CDR3 is TGTGCCAGCTCACCTAAAGGGGGCACCCAAGAGACCCAGTACTTC.

The genes are TRBV19 and TRBJ2-3, with D perhaps matching TRBD2 (5 bases). Germline V gene data show CDR1 as LNHDA and CDR2 as SQIVND (reference sequence). V lost 0 bases and J 11 bases, leaving 21 bases between the germline ends. The CDR3 is 16 amino acids. The CDR3 sequence is CASSIEPGTGVDGQYF. The CDR3 DNA reads as TGTGCCAGTAGTATAGAGCCTGGCACCGGGGTCGATGGGCAGTATTTT.

As for this clone: Additional DNA sequences in this sample encode the identical CDR3. The CDR3 bases are TGCGCCAGCAGCCAAGTCCTAGCGGGAGAGCAAGAGACCCAGTACTTC. It encodes CASSQVLAGEQETQYF. The rearrangement uses TRBV4-1 and TRBJ2-5; 10 nucleotides line up with TRBD2. Germline lookup yields CDR1 MGHRA and CDR2 YSYEKL. There are 16 residues in the CDR3. With V trimmed by 1 base and J by 2 bases, 4 bases remained unmatched.

This chain connects TRBV19 to TRBJ2-3, with D maybe TRBD2 (6 bases). This CDR3 is 16 amino acids long. Germline V gene sequence: CDR1 LNHDA, CDR2 SQIVND (reference sequence). Between the trimmed V and J ends, which lost 3 bases and 0 bases, there was a span of 13 bases. CDR3 in DNA: TGTGCCAGTAGTATGGGACTCACCCCTAGCACAGATACGCAGTATTTT. Protein product: CASSMGLTPSTDTQYF. The entire variable domain, with the rest obtained from reference TRBV19 and TRBJ2-3, is as follows: DGGITQSPKYLFRKEGQNVTLSCEQNLNHDAMYWYRQDPGQGLRLIYYSQIVNDFQKGDIAEGYSVSREKKESFPLTVTSAQKNPTAFYLCASSMGLTPSTDTQYFGPGTRLTVL.

The CDR3 nucleotides read TGTGCCAGCAGCTTCTCACTAGCGAGCAATGAGCAGTTCTTC. Amino acids: CASSFSLASNEQFF. The chain uses TRBV7-9 and TRBJ2-1; 7 nucleotides agree with TRBD2. V lost 3 bases and J lost 6; bases outside the gene matches: 5. Germline V gives CDR1 SEHNR, CDR2 FQNEAQ (reference sequence). CDR3 length: 14 amino acids.

This rearrangement joins TRBV6-4 to TRBJ1-1, with 7 bases aligning to TRBD1. The germline CDR1 and CDR2 sequences are MRHNA and SNTAGT. Trimming at V came to 4 bases and at J to 4 bases, leaving 6 bases not matched to a gene. The CDR3 length is 14 residues. CDR3 in amino acids: CASSVNRGGTEAFF. CDR3 nucleotide sequence: TGTGCCAGCAGTGTGAACAGGGGAGGCACTGAAGCTTTCTTT.